This T cell receptor (beta chain) was documented in a study of cytotoxic CD8 clonotypes in ibrutinib-treated CLL. The germline V gene encodes CDR1 SGDLS and CDR2 YYNGEE. J lost 7 bases, V lost 2 bases, and 16 bases had no gene match. CDR3 size: 18 residues. Sequencing used immunoSEQ multiplex PCR; TCRdb keeps in-frame clones, though not all of them. The sample shows about 16,000 clones, about 65% of them seen only once. This clone occurred once. The chain employs TRBV9 and TRBJ1-2; 11 bases agree with TRBD1. This TCR came from a human donor with chronic lymphocytic leukemia. The sample here was PBMCs, taken before ibrutinib treatment. CDR3 nucleotide sequence: TGTGCCAGCAGCGTGTTGGACAGGGGGCTTATAACTAGTGGTGGCTACACCTTC. Its protein product is CASSVLDRGLITSGGYTF.